Each of the 10 T cell receptor beta chains below was sequenced from the same sample in a study of T cell changes during pregnancy in multiple sclerosis. Sequenced by immunoSEQ multiplex PCR; TCRdb stores in-frame clones only, minus some. This table holds around 35,000 clones, around 92% found once. Source material: PBMCs (not recorded whether the cells were cultured). The receptor source for this set is a female donor with multiple sclerosis, enrolled in a pregnancy study.

DNA for the CDR3: TGTGCCAGCAGCTTAGCTGTAGGCATGAACACTGAAGCTTTCTTT. The encoded protein is CASSLAVGMNTEAFF. This chain links TRBV7-9 with TRBJ1-1; no reliable D call. Trimming pared 0 bases from V and 0 bases from J, leaving 8 bases between. Germline assignment: CDR1 SEHNR and CDR2 FQNEAQ (reference sequence). The CDR3 spans 15 residues. Drawing the rest from reference TRBV7-9 and TRBJ1-1, the complete variable domain is DTGVSQNPRHKITKRGQNVTFRCDPISEHNRLYWYRQTLGQGPEFLTYFQNEAQLEKSRLLSDRFSAERPKGSFSTLEIQRTEQGDSAMYLCASSLAVGMNTEAFFGQGTRLTVV.

This clone appeared once. The chain carries TRBV28 and TRBJ2-7, with D tentatively TRBD2 (6 bases). CDR3 size: 14 residues. Germline loops: CDR1 MDHEN, CDR2 SYDVKM. V was shortened by 2 bases and J by 4 bases, with 12 bases between the two germline ends. The CDR3 sequence is CASSLGGKLYEQYF. The CDR3 DNA follows: TGTGCCAGCAGTTTAGGGGGGAAACTTTACGAGCAGTACTTC.

The V call is TRBV5-4, the J call TRBJ1-1, with TRBD1 matching 8 bases. CDR1 and CDR2 (germline): SGHNT, YYREEE (reference sequence). Germline trimming cut 3 bases from V and 0 bases from J; bases unmatched to any gene: 4. The CDR3 contains 15 residues. In DNA form, the CDR3 reads TGTGCCAGCAGCTCAGGACAGGGCGTGAACACTGAAGCTTTCTTT. The encoded protein is CASSSGQGVNTEAFF. Supplemented by reference TRBV5-4 and TRBJ1-1, the full variable domain reads ETGVTQSPTHLIKTRGQQVTLRCSSQSGHNTVSWYQQALGQGPQFIFQYYREEENGRGNFPPRFSGLQFPNYSSELNVNALELDDSALYLCASSSGQGVNTEAFFGQGTRLTVV.

The gene calls are TRBV13 and TRBJ2-7; D remains unclear. The CDR3 runs 13 residues. The ends were cut back, 4 bases at V and 4 bases at J, with 11 bases in the middle. The germline CDR1 and CDR2 sequences are PRHDT and FYEKMQ (reference sequence). The CDR3 loop is CASSWNLQYEQYF. In DNA, the CDR3 is TGTGCCAGCAGCTGGAATTTACAGTACGAGCAGTACTTC.

The rearrangement links TRBV7-2 to TRBJ1-1; possible D gene TRBD1, 5 bases. Germline values: CDR1 SGHTA, CDR2 FQGNSA. V was pared by 3 bases and J by 3 bases, with 11 bases between. The CDR3 has 14 amino acids. The CDR3 nucleotides read TGTGCCAGCAGCTTCGTCCAGGGCGACACTGAAGCTTTCTTT. Translation gives CASSFVQGDTEAFF.

The chain carries TRBV4-3 and TRBJ2-3; the match to TRBD2 covers 9 bases. The trim removed 1 base at V and 2 bases at J, leaving 4 bases unmatched. The V gene's germline CDR1 is LGHNA and CDR2 YSLEER. This CDR3 is 16 amino acids long. The CDR3 DNA is TGCGCCAGCAGCCAAGTGCTAGCGGGACTCACAGATACGCAGTATTTT. It is translated as CASSQVLAGLTDTQYF.

The chain carries TRBV7-2 and TRBJ2-7; TRBD2 agrees at 12 bases. CDR1 is SGHTA, CDR2 FQGNSA, per germline. This CDR3 has 15 residues. Unmatched junction bases numbered 4, after V lost 3 bases and J lost 4 bases. CDR3 residues: CASSFQTSGGYEQYF. In DNA, the CDR3 is TGTGCCAGCAGCTTCCAGACTAGCGGGGGTTACGAGCAGTACTTC.

J is TRBJ2-7 and V is TRBV28, with TRBD1 identical over 12 bases. This CDR3 has 14 residues. V was clipped by 6 bases and J by 6 bases; unmatched bases: 6. Germline CDR1 and CDR2: MDHEN and SYDVKM. This CDR3 is CASRRDRGQSEQYF. CDR3 nucleotide sequence: TGTGCCAGCAGGAGGGACAGGGGGCAGAGCGAGCAGTACTTC.

The rearrangement links TRBV11-1 to TRBJ2-3; D gene unclear. This CDR3 region has 14 residues. CDR1 is SGHAT, CDR2 FQDESV, per germline (reference sequence). Between the trimmed V and J ends, which lost 5 bases and 2 bases, there was a span of 11 bases. CDR3 bases: TGTGCCAGCAGCCCCAGCTCCATCACAGATACGCAGTATTTT. This encodes CASSPSSITDTQYF.

This chain connects TRBV13 to TRBJ2-1; TRBD1 is a possible D gene (5 bases). Trimming pared 3 bases from V and 0 bases from J, leaving 24 bases between. CDR3 size: 20 residues. From germline, CDR1 is PRHDT and CDR2 FYEKMQ (reference sequence). CDR3 sequence reads: CASSFEAGIPGWSSYNEQFF. The CDR3 DNA is TGTGCCAGCAGCTTCGAGGCAGGGATTCCAGGCTGGAGCTCCTACAATGAGCAGTTCTTC.